The source of this TCR beta chain is a study of T cell changes during pregnancy in multiple sclerosis (dated by TCRdb to the late 2010s). Concerning the study at large: Changes in the T cell repertoire over the course of pregnancy were examined in this study in women with multiple sclerosis.

The CDR1 and CDR2 encoded by the germline V gene (reference sequence) are LNHNV and YYDKDF. Between the V and J ends, shortened by 0 bases and 7 bases respectively, the junction contains 16 bases. The CDR3 numbers 15 residues from cysteine through phenylalanine. Left in the record is the CDR3 DNA by itself, 45 bases read in frame from the first base. The library was obtained by the immunoSEQ multiplex PCR assay. Imported from immuneACCESS, the table was reduced by TCRdb to in-frame sequences with V and J called. These copies leave out some clones; in studies compared against another copy, an unresolved V gene accounts for under half, and the cause of the remainder is not known. The sample contains roughly 24,000 clones, roughly nine tenths of them found a single time. The top ten constitute roughly 7.7% of the sample. Remarks on this clone: It has no known antigen specificity. The sample holds no much larger clone one base away, and base qualities are not on file.

This clonotype was sampled from a female donor with multiple sclerosis, enrolled in a pregnancy study. The receptor chain draws on TRBV15 and TRBJ2-7; no confident D gene assignment can be made. This material consisted of CD8+ T cells from peripheral blood mononuclear cells, taken after pregnancy. The DNA reads TGTGCCACCAGCAGAGATCTGGAGCCAGTAGAAGAGCAGTACTTC. Protein translation: CATSRDLEPVEEQYF.